This T cell receptor beta chain was profiled in a study of T cell repertoires in cytomegalovirus infection. Study at large: Well-studied HLA-B-restricted epitopes and recently identified HLA-C-restricted epitopes of CMV were both used in the study. Study conclusions and caveats: Cumulative frequency (of public TCR beta family members) identified carriers of CMV plus the relevant HLA. What dominated the ex vivo response were HLA-C-restricted CMV-specific TCR beta clonotypes.

This clonotype was detected many times. What it binds is not known. TCRdb reprocessed the reads via MiXCR and lists one record per CDR3 protein. Of about a million distinct CDR3 sequences listed, under 40% are singletons. Trimming removed 3 bases from V and 5 bases from J, with 11 bases in between. The V gene's germline CDR1 is SGHTA and CDR2 FQGNSA. This CDR3 is built from 13 residues. The rearrangement joins TRBV7-2 to TRBJ2-7; D is unclear. The receptor was derived from a human donor in good health (CMV status not recorded). Some clones in this sample may be carry-over from other donors' samples. This sample comprised cultured CD8+ T cells from PBMCs, obtained from culture after CMV antigen stimulation. CDR3 protein: CASSLPGGHEQYF. The CDR3 DNA sequence: TGTGCCAGCAGCTTGCCGGGTGGCCACGAGCAGTACTTC.